This T cell receptor (beta chain) emerged from a study of response to subunit inactivated influenza vaccine (dated 2018 in TCRdb). Describing the broader study: Deep quantitative T cell receptor repertoire profiling was used in the study to track responses to a trivalent subunit inactivated influenza vaccine. Study-wide findings and limitations: The authors proposed that each seasonal influenza vaccination may bring in only a limited number of new T cells.

Regarding this clonotype: Its antigen has not been determined. Within one base of it there is no much larger clone, and no base qualities were kept.

For CDR1 and CDR2, the germline V gene lists KGHSH and LQKENI. The CDR3 has 15 amino acids, counting the end cysteine and phenylalanine. Only CDR3 DNA remains: 45 bases, in frame from the first base. Trimming costs V 3 bases and J 0 bases, and their ends lie 9 bases apart. Libraries came from RT-PCR. Sequencing was carried out with an Illumina HiSeq 2500. The public reads were run again by TCRdb, first through fastp at Q25 and then through MiXCR, and only productive beta chains were kept. Each CDR3 protein appears once, grouped with its most common genes and DNA. The table for this sample lists 650,000 to 850,000 distinct CDR3 sequences; approximately 15% of them were counted only once. Of the sample, approximately 7% is held by the ten largest clones.

The receptor was isolated from a middle-aged man who received an inactivated influenza vaccine. Donor details come from another sample of the same person, matched by shared clones. The sample was PBMCs from blood, taken roughly 2 weeks before vaccination. Here the chain combines TRBV18 and TRBJ2-4; a tentative D match to TRBD1 spans 5 bases. The DNA reads as follows: TGTGCCAGCTCACCCCCAGGGCTAGCCAAAAACATTCAGTACTTC. It translates as CASSPPGLAKNIQYF.